This T cell receptor beta chain was recovered during a study of T cell repertoires in cytomegalovirus infection. Study-level background: Based on public TCR beta signatures, there were indications of CMV infection and of a matching HLA type.

The germline V gene encodes CDR1 DFQATT and CDR2 SNEGSKA (reference sequence). Unmatched junction bases numbered 6, after V lost 1 base and J lost 3 bases. The CDR3 length is 15 residues. MiXCR was run by TCRdb on the reads, yielding one entry per CDR3 protein. The sample contains about 150,000 distinct CDR3 sequences, 23% of which appear only once. The clonotype comes from a human donor in good health (CMV status not recorded). Some clones in this sample may be carry-over from other donors' samples. The chain links TRBV20-1 to TRBJ2-5; 9 bases line up with TRBD1. The source material was PBMCs. The CDR3 reads CSARGGQGKEETQYF. The DNA of the CDR3 is TGCAGTGCTAGAGGGGGACAGGGCAAGGAAGAGACCCAGTACTTC.